A single sample is the source of the 23 T cell receptor beta chains below, sequenced in a study of blood T cells in healthy people across ages. Combining a sample-barcoded 5' primer with a J-beta primer mix, a second PCR ran for roughly 7 to 11 cycles. In TCRdb, the 5' RACE reads were re-called with MiXCR into one record per CDR3 protein. The sample consists of hundreds of thousands of distinct CDR3 sequences, about 20% of them appearing once. The sample comprised blood. The receptors were gathered from a man aged 65 to 85 in good health.

In this sample, this clonotype turned up a few times. The chain is built from TRBV3-1 and TRBJ2-1; a weak D match, TRBD1 (6 bases). CDR1 and CDR2 from the germline V gene are LGHDT and YNNKEL (reference sequence). V lost 4 bases, J lost 2 bases, and 15 bases lay in between. The CDR3 runs 16 residues. The CDR3 DNA is TGTGCCAGCAGCCTCAACACAGGGCGGGCCTACAATGAGCAGTTCTTC. Translating gives CASSLNTGRAYNEQFF.

The table lists this clonotype with a few counts. The chain couples TRBV5-1 to TRBJ2-3; TRBD1 is a possible D gene (5 bases). CDR1 and CDR2 from the germline V gene are SGHRS and YFSETQ. This CDR3 is built from 16 residues. Trimming removed 4 bases from V and 4 bases from J, with 19 bases in between. The CDR3 region is CASSIQTRASADTQYF. The DNA for the CDR3 is TGCGCCAGCAGCATCCAAACCAGGGCCTCTGCAGATACGCAGTATTTT.

The chain links TRBV28 to TRBJ2-2; possible D gene TRBD2, 6 bases. Germline assignment: CDR1 MDHEN and CDR2 SYDVKM. Trimming removed 11 bases from V and 3 bases from J, with 7 bases in between. The CDR3 is 11 residues long. The CDR3 region has the DNA TGTGCCTGCGGGGACACCGGGGAGCTGTTTTTT. This gives the protein CACGDTGELFF.

This clonotype was found many times. This chain uses TRBV18 with TRBJ2-5, with a possible D match to TRBD2 (6 bases). The DNA end favors TRBJ2-7, so the J call may be wrong. The CDR3 is 17 amino acids. Germline V CDR1 and CDR2: KGHSH, LQKENI. For the CDR3, the DNA is TGTGCCAGCTCACCACCGCTTGGAGCGGGCGGCTCCTACGAGCAGTACTTC. It encodes CASSPPLGAGGSYEQYF.

This clonotype appeared many times. This chain links TRBV30 with TRBJ2-1; 8 bases map to TRBD1. The CDR3 length is 14 residues. The germline V gene has CDR1 GTSNPN and CDR2 SVGIG (reference sequence). The V and J ends lost 4 bases and 5 bases, in that order; junction bases with no gene match: 7. The chain's CDR3 is CAWKYGTGNNEQFF. CDR3 DNA: TGTGCCTGGAAGTATGGGACAGGCAACAATGAGCAGTTCTTC. The full variable domain, completed using reference TRBV30 and TRBJ2-1, is SQTIHQWPATLVQPVGSPLSLECTVEGTSNPNLYWYRQAAGRGLQLLFYSVGIGQISSEVPQNLSASRPQDRQFILSSKKLLLSDSGFYLCAWKYGTGNNEQFFGPGTRLTVL.

This chain links TRBV20-1 with TRBJ2-7; 8 bases fit TRBD2. The closer fit of TRBJ2-1 to the DNA end suggests the J call may be wrong. Per germline, CDR1 DFQATT and CDR2 SNEGSKA (reference sequence). This CDR3 comprises 17 residues. The CDR3 is CSARDPRLGLGHNEQFF. CDR3 DNA sequence: TGCAGTGCTAGAGATCCGAGGTTGGGACTAGGACACAATGAGCAGTTCTTC.

V gene TRBV7-9 combines with J gene TRBJ1-1; D might be TRBD1 (5 bases). Trimming took 1 base from V and 5 from J, leaving 8 bases between them. There are 13 residues in the CDR3. The V gene's germline CDR1 is SEHNR and CDR2 FQNEAQ (reference sequence). In DNA form, the CDR3 reads TGTGCCAGCAGCTTAGGGGGCCTTACTGAAGCTTTCTTT. The encoded protein is CASSLGGLTEAFF.

The rearrangement links TRBV24-1 to TRBJ2-1, with TRBD2 matching 7 bases. J lost 3 bases, V lost 3 bases, and 7 bases had no gene match. The CDR3 runs 16 residues. Germline V gene lookup returns CDR1 KGHDR and CDR2 SFDVKD. CDR3 sequence reads: CATSDLVAGSYNEQFF. CDR3 coding DNA: TGTGCCACCAGTGATCTGGTAGCGGGTAGCTACAATGAGCAGTTCTTC.

The chain links TRBV3-1 to TRBJ1-3, with D unresolved. The CDR3 totals 15 residues. Germline CDR1 and CDR2: LGHDT and YNNKEL (reference sequence). The V and J ends lost 0 bases and 0 bases respectively, with 6 bases between them. CDR3 loop: CASSQEIFSGNTIYF. CDR3 nucleotide sequence: TGTGCCAGCAGCCAAGAGATCTTCTCTGGAAACACCATATATTTT.

This clonotype came up a few times. The genes are TRBV29-1 and TRBJ1-4; D call uncertain. Germline V gives CDR1 SQVTM, CDR2 ANQGSEA. This CDR3 has 11 residues. V lost 3 bases, J lost 8 bases, and 7 bases lay in between. The CDR3 reads CSVDLGEKLFF. The CDR3 nucleotides are TGCAGCGTTGATTTAGGGGAAAAACTGTTTTTT.

The chain combines TRBV27 with TRBJ2-1, with D tentatively TRBD1 (6 bases). The J call is doubtful: the DNA matches TRBJ2-5 better. The CDR3 has 16 residues. CDR1 MNHEY and CDR2 SMNVEV come from the germline V gene (reference sequence). The CDR3 reads CASIPRSRGTNETQYF. The CDR3 coding sequence is TGTGCCAGCATTCCTCGGTCTAGGGGGACCAATGAGACCCAGTACTTC.

This clonotype has a single count. The V gene is TRBV11-1, the J gene TRBJ2-5, with 7 bases identical to TRBD2. The assigned J gene may be wrong: the sequence end matches TRBJ2-7 better. The CDR3 sequence is 16 residues long. From germline, CDR1 is SGHAT and CDR2 FQDESV (reference sequence). CDR3 sequence (DNA): TGTGCCAGCAGCTTAGGGGCCGGGACTACAAACTACGAGCAGTACTTC. Translation gives CASSLGAGTTNYEQYF.

This clonotype turned up a few times. The CDR3 region has the DNA TGCGCCAGCAGCTTGGGTGGCCGGGGGGGCAATCAGCCCCAGCATTTT. Its translation is CASSLGGRGGNQPQHF. The chain joins TRBV5-1 to TRBJ1-5; D might be TRBD1 (5 bases). V lost 0 bases to trimming and J lost 2 bases, with 12 bases between them. This CDR3 comprises 16 residues. Germline CDR1 and CDR2: SGHRS and YFSETQ.

CDR3 sequence: CASNPESHSGNTIYF. The CDR3 DNA reads as TGTGCCAGTAACCCGGAGTCTCACTCTGGAAACACCATATATTTT. This chain connects TRBV19 to TRBJ1-3; D is undetermined. The germline V and J ends were trimmed by 7 bases and 0 bases, with 13 bases remaining between them. This CDR3 has 15 residues. The V gene's germline CDR1 is LNHDA and CDR2 SQIVND (reference sequence). Full variable domain (remainder filled in from reference TRBV19 and TRBJ1-3): DGGITQSPKYLFRKEGQNVTLSCEQNLNHDAMYWYRQDPGQGLRLIYYSQIVNDFQKGDIAEGYSVSREKKESFPLTVTSAQKNPTAFYLCASNPESHSGNTIYFGEGSWLTVV.

This clonotype was counted only a few times. The V gene is TRBV12-3 or TRBV12-4, the J gene TRBJ2-5; no clear D. Trimming stripped 4 bases from V and 4 bases from J, with 13 bases between. The CDR3 sequence is 14 residues long. The CDR3 DNA reads TGTGCCAGCAGTTCGTTCGGAGTGGGAGAGACCCAGTACTTC. This encodes CASSSFGVGETQYF.

Only a few counts were recorded for this clonotype. The junction differs from germline at one of its ends, possibly a read error. The J gene is TRBJ2-3, the V gene TRBV28, with 7 positions matching TRBD1. CDR3 length equals 15 residues. Germline CDR1 MDHEN, CDR2 SYDVKM. CDR3 coding DNA: TGTGCCGGCAGTTTAATGGACAGGAAAACAGATACGCAGTATTTT. Translated, it gives CAGSLMDRKTDTQYF.

The chain employs TRBV7-2 and TRBJ1-1; 8 bases align to TRBD1. The CDR3 contains 15 residues. V was clipped by 4 bases and J by 3 bases; unmatched bases: 7. CDR1 is SGHTA and CDR2 is FQGNSA in the germline V gene. The CDR3 DNA reads as TGTGCCAGCAGCTCCAATTACAGGGGGTACACTGAAGCTTTCTTT. This codes for CASSSNYRGYTEAFF.

This clonotype has a handful of counts. The chain couples TRBV15 to TRBJ1-1; no reliable D call. The CDR3 spans 13 residues. Trimming stripped 0 bases from V and 1 base from J, with 3 bases between. Per the germline V gene, CDR1 is LNHNV and CDR2 is YYDKDF (reference sequence). Written as DNA, the CDR3 is TGTGCCACCAGCAGAGAACCGAACACTGAAGCTTTCTTT. Translation gives CATSREPNTEAFF. Combining the CDR3 with reference TRBV15 and TRBJ1-1 gives the whole variable domain DAMVIQNPRYQVTQFGKPVTLSCSQTLNHNVMYWYQQKSSQAPKLLFHYYDKDFNNEADTPDNFQSRRPNTSFCFLDIRSPGLGDTAMYLCATSREPNTEAFFGQGTRLTVV.

CDR3 sequence reads: CASSSRTPQETQYF. The CDR3 bases are TGTGCCAGCAGCTCCCGGACACCTCAAGAGACCCAGTACTTC. The genes are TRBV13 and TRBJ2-5, with a weak D call TRBD1 (5 bases). Per germline, CDR1 PRHDT and CDR2 FYEKMQ (reference sequence). V was cut by 4 bases and J by 2 bases, with 11 bases left in between. This CDR3 is built from 14 residues.

This clonotype came up many times. This chain uses TRBV20-1 with TRBJ2-5; D may be TRBD2 (6 bases). The CDR3 runs to 13 residues. V gave up 5 bases and J gave up 2 bases, with 12 bases separating them. Germline CDR1 reads DFQATT; CDR2 reads SNEGSKA (reference sequence). Written as DNA, the CDR3 is TGCAGTGCTCTTAGCGGAGTACAAGAGACCCAGTACTTC. Its translation: CSALSGVQETQYF.

The rearrangement joins TRBV11-2 to TRBJ2-1; possibly TRBD1 for D (6 bases). The J call is uncertain, as TRBJ2-7 better fits the DNA end. Germline values: CDR1 SGHAT, CDR2 FQNNGV. The CDR3 consists of 15 residues. CDR3 protein: CASSFSLQGPYEQYF. CDR3 DNA sequence: TGTGCCAGCAGCTTCTCATTACAGGGCCCCTACGAGCAGTACTTC.

The chain links TRBV7-9 to TRBJ2-3; D is unclear. Trimming left V 2 bases short and J 5 bases short, with 5 bases between. Per the germline V gene, CDR1 is SEHNR and CDR2 is FQNEAQ (reference sequence). The CDR3 is made up of 12 amino acids. The DNA for the CDR3 is TGTGCCAGCAGCTTATCTATAGATACGCAGTATTTT. Its protein is CASSLSIDTQYF.

V is TRBV18 and J is TRBJ2-2, with TRBD2 matching over 11 bases. Germline values: CDR1 KGHSH, CDR2 LQKENI. The V and J ends lost 1 base and 3 bases, in that order; junction bases with no gene match: 7. The CDR3 consists of 18 residues. The CDR3 sequence is CASSPRPSGGTYTGELFF. The DNA for the CDR3 is TGTGCCAGCTCACCACGTCCTAGCGGGGGGACCTACACCGGGGAGCTGTTTTTT.